This T cell receptor (beta chain) was sequenced for a study of regulatory and conventional T cells in RAG deficiency. The CDR3 has 14 residues. Trimming removed 5 bases at V and 9 bases at J, with 17 bases between. Germline CDR1 is SGHAT and CDR2 is FQNNGV. Remarks on this clone: Its matching antigen is unknown.

Regarding the study as a whole: Omenn syndrome and CID/AS patients had roughly 100-fold fewer unique Treg TCR beta sequences, versus approximately 9.8-fold elsewhere.

TCRdb keeps only in-frame clones here, not all; method: immunoSEQ multiplex PCR. The data hold 34,000 or so clones, with 89% observed a single time. The sample was also reused in another study, on regulatory T cells. This second report adds: The primer mix had 52 TRBV and 13 TRBJ primers.

The chain is built from TRBV11-2 and TRBJ2-4, with a possible D match to TRBD1 (5 bases). The specimen sequenced was CD8+ T cells sorted from blood. This receptor was taken from a human donor in good health. CDR3 protein: CASSQIAGSGIQYF. The CDR3 DNA sequence: TGTGCCAGCAGCCAGATCGCAGGGTCCGGCATTCAGTACTTC.